The 19 T cell receptor beta chains below all came from one sample that was sequenced in a study of T cells after posttransplantation cyclophosphamide. Treatment was busulfan-fludarabine conditioning, a marrow graft, and cyclophosphamide on days +3 and +4. Sequencing used immunoSEQ multiplex PCR; TCRdb keeps in-frame clones, though not all of them. The table has tens of thousands of clones, approximately 87% seen once. The source material was PBMCs, sampled after allogeneic stem cell transplant with posttransplant cyclophosphamide. These receptors originate from a female patient aged 30 to 40 who received an allogeneic stem cell transplant from an unrelated donor, was CMV-positive, and had no GVHD. Part of the T cells may come from the graft donor.

The chain has TRBV19 and TRBJ2-5, with 10 bases that match TRBD2. This CDR3 is built from 15 residues. Germline loops: CDR1 LNHDA, CDR2 SQIVND (reference sequence). V was clipped by 9 bases and J by 5 bases; unmatched bases: 12. The CDR3 reads CASRSSGGPSETQYF. In nucleotides, the CDR3 is TGTGCCAGCAGATCTAGCGGGGGCCCCAGTGAGACCCAGTACTTC.

The chain combines TRBV9 with TRBJ2-2, with D maybe TRBD1 (6 bases). Germline V lookup: CDR1 SGDLS, CDR2 YYNGEE. V was clipped by 2 bases and J by 2 bases, with 7 bases between them. CDR3 length: 14 amino acids. The CDR3 nucleotides read TGTGCCAGCAGCGTGGACAGTAACACCGGGGAGCTGTTTTTT. Protein: CASSVDSNTGELFF.

Regarding this clone: One junction end does not reproduce the germline sequence, and a read error may be involved. The chain carries TRBV7-9 and TRBJ1-1, with 11 bases aligning to TRBD1. CDR1 is SEHNR, CDR2 FQNEAQ, per germline (reference sequence). The CDR3 contains 11 residues. In nucleotides, the CDR3 is TGTGCCAGCAGCCCCGGACAGGGGGCCTTTTTT. Its protein product is CASSPGQGAFF. The entire variable domain, with the rest obtained from reference TRBV7-9 and TRBJ1-1, is as follows: DTGVSQNPRHKITKRGQNVTFRCDPISEHNRLYWYRQTLGQGPEFLTYFQNEAQLEKSRLLSDRFSAERPKGSFSTLEIQRTEQGDSAMYLCASSPGQGAFFGQGTRLTVV.

The chain has TRBV5-1 and TRBJ2-7; 11 nucleotides match TRBD1. Germline-derived CDR1 and CDR2 are SGHRS and YFSETQ. The junction had 3 bases not matched to a gene; V was cut back by 4 bases and J by 3 bases. The CDR3 length is 14 residues. The CDR3, as DNA: TGCGCCAGCAGCGCGGGACAGGGGGTCTACGAGCAGTACTTC. Protein sequence: CASSAGQGVYEQYF.

The V gene is TRBV5-1, the J gene TRBJ1-1; the D gene is possibly TRBD1 (6 bases). This CDR3 has 14 amino acids. Germline V lookup: CDR1 SGHRS, CDR2 YFSETQ. V lost 4 bases and J lost 6, with 16 bases in between. CDR3 residues: CASSMQGSRAEAFF. For the CDR3, the DNA is TGCGCCAGCAGCATGCAGGGGTCCCGGGCTGAAGCTTTCTTT.

The rearrangement uses TRBV7-6 and TRBJ2-1; 10 nucleotides align to TRBD2. Germline V gives CDR1 SGHVS, CDR2 FNYEAQ. The ends lost 4 bases at V and 4 bases at J; junction bases unmatched: 7. CDR3 length equals 16 residues. In DNA, the CDR3 is TGTGCCAGCAGCTCGAAGCGGGGGGGGCTTTACAATGAGCAGTTCTTC. Translation: CASSSKRGGLYNEQFF.

The chain joins TRBV5-1 to TRBJ1-2, with D maybe TRBD1 (6 bases). V gave up 3 bases and J gave up 4 bases, with 13 bases separating them. This CDR3 contains 14 residues. CDR1 is SGHRS and CDR2 is YFSETQ in the germline V gene. This CDR3 is CASSSSQGSYGYTF. DNA of the CDR3: TGCGCCAGCAGCTCCAGTCAGGGGAGCTATGGCTACACCTTC.

A remark on this clone: The final CDR3 position lacks the conserved phenylalanine or tryptophan, pointing to a likely read error. It is unclear where the CDR3 begins or ends on the DNA, so no DNA is shown, and the CDR3 is as TCRdb lists it. The J gene is TRBJ1-4, the V gene TRBV9; the table names TRBD1, a call not compared with the DNA. Germline V gene lookup returns CDR1 SGDLS and CDR2 YYNGEE. The CDR3 comprises 14 residues, both ends counted. The chain's CDR3 is CASSGGQPKARPFI.

CDR3 sequence: CASSLSVTGSDTQYF. The DNA for the CDR3 is TGTGCCAGCAGTTTATCAGTGACAGGGTCAGATACGCAGTATTTT. The V and J genes are TRBV27 and TRBJ2-3; the match to TRBD1 covers 7 bases. In germline, CDR1 is MNHEY, CDR2 SMNVEV (reference sequence). This CDR3 is 15 amino acids long. Trimming cost V 0 bases and J 4 bases; bases outside gene matches: 4.

This chain connects TRBV5-6 to TRBJ1-6, with 8 bases that match TRBD1. After removal of 1 base from V and 7 bases from J, the junction contained 4 bases not matched to a gene. Germline values: CDR1 SGHDT, CDR2 YYEEEE. The CDR3 sequence is 15 residues long. CDR3 nucleotide sequence: TGTGCCAGCAGCTTGAGGACAGGGTTGAATTCACCCCTCCACTTT. This codes for CASSLRTGLNSPLHF.

The chain carries TRBV15 and TRBJ2-7, with TRBD2 identical over 7 bases. Germline V gene lookup returns CDR1 LNHNV and CDR2 YYDKDF (reference sequence). The V and J ends lost 8 bases and 2 bases, in that order; junction bases with no gene match: 18. The CDR3 covers 17 residues. CDR3 sequence reads: CATSGVGAGSIAYEQYF. The CDR3 DNA sequence: TGTGCCACCTCCGGGGTGGGAGCGGGGTCGATAGCCTACGAGCAGTACTTC.

The CDR3 region has the DNA TGTGCCAGCAGCCCCTCCGGGACTAGCGGGGGACAAGAGACCCAGTACTTC. This gives the protein CASSPSGTSGGQETQYF. The chain has TRBV7-7 and TRBJ2-5; TRBD2 aligns across 14 bases. CDR1 is SSHAT and CDR2 is FNYEAQ in the germline V gene (reference sequence). Germline trimming cut 5 bases from V and 2 bases from J; bases unmatched to any gene: 7. This CDR3 comprises 17 residues.

The genes are TRBV6-6 and TRBJ2-5, with TRBD2 matching 11 bases. The germline gives CDR1 MNHNY, CDR2 SVGAGI (reference sequence). There are 15 residues in the CDR3. V was pared by 7 bases and J by 2 bases, with 6 bases of the junction left unmatched. The CDR3 loop is CASKLAGGTQETQYF. DNA of the CDR3: TGTGCCAGCAAATTAGCGGGGGGGACGCAAGAGACCCAGTACTTC.

CDR3 sequence: CASSKYREFTEAFF. The CDR3 nucleotides read TGTGCCAGCAGTAAGTACAGGGAGTTCACTGAAGCTTTCTTT. The J gene is TRBJ1-1, the V gene TRBV6-5, with D tentatively TRBD1 (6 bases). The V and J ends lost 5 bases and 4 bases respectively, with 14 bases between them. CDR1 MNHEY and CDR2 SVGAGI come from the germline V gene. CDR3 length: 14 amino acids.

This chain connects TRBV6-5 to TRBJ1-2, with TRBD1 matching 7 bases. Trimming removed 5 bases from V and 1 base from J; junction bases left unmatched: 1. This CDR3 has 13 residues. CDR1 and CDR2 (germline): MNHEY, SVGAGI. The DNA of the CDR3 is TGTGCCAGCAGTAGGGACAGTAACTATGGCTACACCTTC. Protein sequence: CASSRDSNYGYTF.

The genes are TRBV30 and TRBJ2-7; TRBD1 agrees at 8 bases. V was clipped by 1 base and J by 2 bases; unmatched bases: 4. CDR1 and CDR2 (germline): GTSNPN, SVGIG (reference sequence). CDR3 length: 14 residues. CDR3: CAWSGGQATYEQYF. The DNA of the CDR3 is TGTGCCTGGAGTGGGGGACAGGCCACCTACGAGCAGTACTTC.

V is TRBV2 and J is TRBJ2-5, with a possible D match to TRBD2 (6 bases). Germline loops: CDR1 SNHLY, CDR2 FYNNEI. CDR3 length equals 16 residues. The V gene lost 1 base and the J gene lost 5 bases, with 17 bases spanning the gap. CDR3 protein: CASSEGRSGRWETQYF. The CDR3 DNA reads as TGTGCCAGCAGTGAAGGTCGTAGCGGACGTTGGGAGACCCAGTACTTC.

This clone was detected a few times. The V gene is TRBV5-6, the J gene TRBJ1-1; a possible D gene is TRBD1 (6 bases). With 5 bases removed from V and 4 bases from J, the gap between germline ends came to 15 bases. The length of the CDR3 is 14 residues. Germline CDR1 is SGHDT and CDR2 is YYEEEE. Here the CDR3 DNA reads TGTGCCAGCAGTTACAGGGCCGTGGGCACTGAAGCTTTCTTT. It encodes CASSYRAVGTEAFF.

This chain joins TRBV5-4 and TRBJ2-1; 8 bases align to TRBD1. J lost 7 bases, V lost 3 bases, and 3 bases had no gene match. CDR3 length: 13 amino acids. CDR1 and CDR2 (germline): SGHNT, YYREEE (reference sequence). Written as DNA, the CDR3 is TGTGCCAGCAGCTCCGGACAGGGTAATGAGCAGTTCTTC. Protein sequence: CASSSGQGNEQFF.